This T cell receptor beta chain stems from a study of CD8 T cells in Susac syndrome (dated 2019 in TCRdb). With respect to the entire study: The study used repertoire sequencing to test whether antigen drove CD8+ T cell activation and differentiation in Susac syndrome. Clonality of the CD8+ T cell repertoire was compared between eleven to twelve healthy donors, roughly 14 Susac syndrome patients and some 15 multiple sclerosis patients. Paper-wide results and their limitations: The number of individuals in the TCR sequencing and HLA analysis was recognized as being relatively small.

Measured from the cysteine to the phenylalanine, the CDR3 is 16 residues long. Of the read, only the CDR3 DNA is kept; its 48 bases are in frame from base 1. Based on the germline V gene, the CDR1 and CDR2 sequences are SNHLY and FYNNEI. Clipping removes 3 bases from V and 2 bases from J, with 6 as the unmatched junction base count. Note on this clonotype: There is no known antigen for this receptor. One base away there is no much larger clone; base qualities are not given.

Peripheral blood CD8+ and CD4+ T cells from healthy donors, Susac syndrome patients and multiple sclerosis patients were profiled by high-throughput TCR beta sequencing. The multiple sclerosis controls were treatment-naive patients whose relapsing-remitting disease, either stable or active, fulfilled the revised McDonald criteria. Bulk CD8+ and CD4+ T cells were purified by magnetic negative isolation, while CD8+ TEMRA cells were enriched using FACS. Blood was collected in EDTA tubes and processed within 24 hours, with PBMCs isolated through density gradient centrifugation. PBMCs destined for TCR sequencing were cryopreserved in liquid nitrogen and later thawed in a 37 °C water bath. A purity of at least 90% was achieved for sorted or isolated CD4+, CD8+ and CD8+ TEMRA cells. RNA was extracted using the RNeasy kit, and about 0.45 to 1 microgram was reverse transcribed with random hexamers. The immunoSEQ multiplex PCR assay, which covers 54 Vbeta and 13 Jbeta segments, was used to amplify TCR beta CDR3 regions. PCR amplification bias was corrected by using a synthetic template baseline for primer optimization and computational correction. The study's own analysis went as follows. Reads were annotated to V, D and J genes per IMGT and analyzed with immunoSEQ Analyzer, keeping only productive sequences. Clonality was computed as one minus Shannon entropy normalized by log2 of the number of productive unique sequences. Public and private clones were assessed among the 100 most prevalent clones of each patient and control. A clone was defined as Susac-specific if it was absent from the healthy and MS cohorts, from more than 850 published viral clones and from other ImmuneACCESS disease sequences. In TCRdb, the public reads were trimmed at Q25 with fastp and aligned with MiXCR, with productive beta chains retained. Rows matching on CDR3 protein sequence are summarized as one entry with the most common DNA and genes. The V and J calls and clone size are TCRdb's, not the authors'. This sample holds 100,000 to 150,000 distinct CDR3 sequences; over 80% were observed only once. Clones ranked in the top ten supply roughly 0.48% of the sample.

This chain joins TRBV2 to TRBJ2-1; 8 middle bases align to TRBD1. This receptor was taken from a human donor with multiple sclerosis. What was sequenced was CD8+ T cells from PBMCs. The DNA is TGTGCCAGCAGTGAGGACCGACAGGGGACCTACAATGAGCAGTTCTTC. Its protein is CASSEDRQGTYNEQFF.